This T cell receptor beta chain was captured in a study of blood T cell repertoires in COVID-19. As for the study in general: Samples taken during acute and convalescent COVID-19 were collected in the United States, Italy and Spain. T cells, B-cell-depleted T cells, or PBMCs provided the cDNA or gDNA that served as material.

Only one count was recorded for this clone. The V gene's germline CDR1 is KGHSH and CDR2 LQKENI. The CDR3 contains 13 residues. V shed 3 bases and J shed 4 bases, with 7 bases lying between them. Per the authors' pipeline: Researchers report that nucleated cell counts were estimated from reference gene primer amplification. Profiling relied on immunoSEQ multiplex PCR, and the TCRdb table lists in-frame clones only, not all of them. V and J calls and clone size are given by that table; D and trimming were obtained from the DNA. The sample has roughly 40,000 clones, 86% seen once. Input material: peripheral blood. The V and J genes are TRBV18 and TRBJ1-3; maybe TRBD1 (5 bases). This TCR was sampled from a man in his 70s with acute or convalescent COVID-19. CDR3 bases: TGTGCCAGCTCACCGGCAGGGGGAAACACCATATATTTT. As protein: CASSPAGGNTIYF.